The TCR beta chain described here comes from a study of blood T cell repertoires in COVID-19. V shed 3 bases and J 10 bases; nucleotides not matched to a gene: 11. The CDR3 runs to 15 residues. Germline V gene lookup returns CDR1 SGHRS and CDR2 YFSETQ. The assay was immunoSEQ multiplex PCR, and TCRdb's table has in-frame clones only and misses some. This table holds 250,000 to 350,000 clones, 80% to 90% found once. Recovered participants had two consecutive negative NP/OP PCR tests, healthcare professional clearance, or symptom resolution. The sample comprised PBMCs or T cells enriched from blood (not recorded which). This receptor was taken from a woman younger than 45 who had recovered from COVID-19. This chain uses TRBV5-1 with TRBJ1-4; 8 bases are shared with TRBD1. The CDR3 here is CASSSLDRAYGKLFF. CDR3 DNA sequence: TGCGCCAGCAGCTCCCTGGACAGGGCGTACGGAAAACTGTTTTTT.